Listed below are T cell receptor beta chains from one sample, sequenced in a study of T-cell memory formation after mild COVID-19. TCRdb re-derived calls from the 5' RACE reads in MiXCR, one entry per CDR3 protein. The table shows around 140,000 distinct CDR3 sequences, with 15% to 20% occurring only once. Sequencing was done on a sample of PBMCs or a T cell subset sorted from them (not recorded which). The receptors shown here come from an adult woman who had mild COVID-19 (a few samples of this study predate the infection). Cell type and time point are not known. Each CDR3 is given with its conserved first and last residue. The order of the fields is CDR3 DNA, CDR3 protein, clone size, CDR3 length, V gene, J gene, D gene. D genes are given only for firm matches. The listing skips clone size in some rows; elsewhere it reads once, few, many or a size class.

CDR3nt: TGTGCCAGCTGTCGTCTAGCGGGAGACAATGAGCAGTTCTTC; CDR3aa: CASCRLAGDNEQFF; abundance: few; len: 14; v_gene: TRBV27; j_gene: TRBJ2-1; d_gene: TRBD2
CDR3nt: TGTGCCAGCAGTACAACTTCCACCGGGGAGCTGTTTTTT; CDR3aa: CASSTTSTGELFF; abundance: many; len: 13; v_gene: TRBV12-3/TRBV12-4; j_gene: TRBJ2-2; d_gene: NA
CDR3nt: TGTGCCAGCAGCCGTAACTACGAGCAGTACTTC; CDR3aa: CASSRNYEQYF; abundance: NA; len: 11; v_gene: TRBV14; j_gene: TRBJ2-7; d_gene: NA
CDR3nt: TGTGCCAGCAGGCGACAGGGCGGCGGGGAGCTGTTTTTT; CDR3aa: CASRRQGGGELFF; abundance: medium-sized; len: 13; v_gene: TRBV2; j_gene: TRBJ2-2; d_gene: TRBD1
CDR3nt: TGTGCCAGCGGGCGGAGGTCATACAATGAGCAGTTCTTC; CDR3aa: CASGRRSYNEQFF; abundance: NA; len: 13; v_gene: TRBV6-2/TRBV6-3; j_gene: TRBJ2-1; d_gene: NA
CDR3nt: TGTGCCAGCAGCTTACTCTTTTCAATTTCGGGGGGCCCGGTTACCGGGGAGCTGTTTTTT; CDR3aa: CASSLLFSISGGPVTGELFF; abundance: NA; len: 20; v_gene: TRBV11-2; j_gene: TRBJ2-2; d_gene: NA
CDR3nt: TGTGCCAGCAGCCCTACCACGTATTCCCCCTACGAGCAGTACTTC; CDR3aa: CASSPTTYSPYEQYF; abundance: NA; len: 15; v_gene: TRBV12-3/TRBV12-4; j_gene: TRBJ2-7; d_gene: NA
CDR3nt: TGTGCCAGCAGCTCGGCGGATGGCTACACCTTC; CDR3aa: CASSSADGYTF; abundance: once; len: 11; v_gene: TRBV11-2; j_gene: TRBJ1-2; d_gene: NA
CDR3nt: TGTGCCAGCAGCTCACAGGGTTACGGGGAGCTGTTTTTT; CDR3aa: CASSSQGYGELFF; abundance: few; len: 13; v_gene: TRBV7-9; j_gene: TRBJ2-2; d_gene: NA
CDR3nt: TGCAGCGTTGAAAGGACAGGGTCACCCTACGAGCAGTACTTC; CDR3aa: CSVERTGSPYEQYF; abundance: many; len: 14; v_gene: TRBV29-1; j_gene: TRBJ2-7; d_gene: TRBD1
CDR3nt: TGTGCCAGCAGCTTAACGGGAACGGCGGGGCGGTACAATGAGCAGTTCTTC; CDR3aa: CASSLTGTAGRYNEQFF; abundance: few; len: 17; v_gene: TRBV7-3; j_gene: TRBJ2-1; d_gene: NA
CDR3nt: TGCGCCAGCAGCTTGGAAGGCAGGGACCACACTGAAGCTTTCTTT; CDR3aa: CASSLEGRDHTEAFF; abundance: NA; len: 15; v_gene: TRBV5-1; j_gene: TRBJ1-1; d_gene: NA
CDR3nt: TGCAGTGCTCGCGGCCGGACAGGGGCCGGTTCACCCCTCCACTTT; CDR3aa: CSARGRTGAGSPLHF; abundance: few; len: 15; v_gene: TRBV20-1; j_gene: TRBJ1-6; d_gene: TRBD1
CDR3nt: TGTGCCAGCACTCCTGGGACGGGGAGGGCCTACGAGCAGTACTTC; CDR3aa: CASTPGTGRAYEQYF; abundance: few; len: 15; v_gene: TRBV27; j_gene: TRBJ2-7; d_gene: TRBD2
CDR3nt: TGTGCCAGCAGAGGGACGACAGATACGCAGTATTTT; CDR3aa: CASRGTTDTQYF; abundance: many; len: 12; v_gene: TRBV28; j_gene: TRBJ2-3; d_gene: NA
CDR3nt: TGTGCCAGCAGCAGGACCGGGACTAGCAGCGAGACCCAGTACTTC; CDR3aa: CASSRTGTSSETQYF; abundance: few; len: 15; v_gene: TRBV7-8; j_gene: TRBJ2-5; d_gene: TRBD2
CDR3nt: TGTGCCAGCAGTGAGACAGCCCTAGGTGCTGAAGCTTTCTTT; CDR3aa: CASSETALGAEAFF; abundance: NA; len: 14; v_gene: TRBV25-1; j_gene: TRBJ1-1; d_gene: NA
CDR3nt: TGTGCCTGGAGCCCTGGGGGGGGCGCGTCCTACGAGCAGTACTTC; CDR3aa: CAWSPGGGASYEQYF; abundance: few; len: 15; v_gene: TRBV30; j_gene: TRBJ2-7; d_gene: NA
CDR3nt: TGCGCCAGCAGCTTGGCGTGGGTTTCGGATGAGCAGTTCTTC; CDR3aa: CASSLAWVSDEQFF; abundance: NA; len: 14; v_gene: TRBV5-1; j_gene: TRBJ2-1; d_gene: NA
CDR3nt: TGTGCCAGCAGCTACCCGGAGACTGAAGCTTTCTTT; CDR3aa: CASSYPETEAFF; abundance: NA; len: 12; v_gene: TRBV7-9; j_gene: TRBJ1-1; d_gene: NA
CDR3nt: TGTGCCAGCAGTTTCAGGGACAGAGATAACGAGCAGTACTTC; CDR3aa: CASSFRDRDNEQYF; abundance: few; len: 14; v_gene: TRBV12-3/TRBV12-4; j_gene: TRBJ2-7; d_gene: TRBD1
CDR3nt: TGTGCCAGCAGCGCGATCTGGACAGGGGGCAATCAGCCCCAGCATTTT; CDR3aa: CASSAIWTGGNQPQHF; abundance: few; len: 16; v_gene: TRBV7-9; j_gene: TRBJ1-5; d_gene: TRBD1
CDR3nt: TGCGCCAGCAGCGGCGATCCAGGGGGCTACGAGCAGTACTTC; CDR3aa: CASSGDPGGYEQYF; abundance: NA; len: 14; v_gene: TRBV5-1; j_gene: TRBJ2-7; d_gene: TRBD1
CDR3nt: TGTGCCAGCAGTTTACCCGGACAGGGTGGGAAAGAGACCCAGTACTTC; CDR3aa: CASSLPGQGGKETQYF; abundance: few; len: 16; v_gene: TRBV27; j_gene: TRBJ2-5; d_gene: TRBD1
CDR3nt: TGTGCCAGCAGCACGGGGGGGGACGAGCAGTACTTC; CDR3aa: CASSTGGDEQYF; abundance: once; len: 12; v_gene: TRBV5-6; j_gene: TRBJ2-7; d_gene: TRBD2
CDR3nt: TGTGCCAGCAGTTTTACGGGGAAGAACACTGAAGCTTTCTTT; CDR3aa: CASSFTGKNTEAFF; abundance: NA; len: 14; v_gene: TRBV27; j_gene: TRBJ1-1; d_gene: NA
CDR3nt: TGCGCCAGCAGCCGGGTGGGGACAGCTGACTACGCCGACTACGAGCAGTACTTC; CDR3aa: CASSRVGTADYADYEQYF; abundance: few; len: 18; v_gene: TRBV5-1; j_gene: TRBJ2-7; d_gene: TRBD1
CDR3nt: TGTGCCAGCATCCTGCCGTGGGGGCGCGGGACTCCCCAGGTCTACGAGCAGTACTTC; CDR3aa: CASILPWGRGTPQVYEQYF; abundance: few; len: 19; v_gene: TRBV27; j_gene: TRBJ2-7; d_gene: NA
CDR3nt: TGCGCCAGCAGCCCGGGACCCGGTAATGAGCAGTTCTTC; CDR3aa: CASSPGPGNEQFF; abundance: NA; len: 13; v_gene: TRBV5-1; j_gene: TRBJ2-1; d_gene: NA
CDR3nt: TGTGCCAGCAGCTTAGAAATGACTTGGCCCTACGAGCAGTACTTC; CDR3aa: CASSLEMTWPYEQYF; abundance: NA; len: 15; v_gene: TRBV7-8; j_gene: TRBJ2-7; d_gene: NA
CDR3nt: TGTGCCAGCAGTGAAGGACCAGGGTCCTATGGCTACACCTTC; CDR3aa: CASSEGPGSYGYTF; abundance: NA; len: 14; v_gene: TRBV6-1; j_gene: TRBJ1-2; d_gene: NA
CDR3nt: TGCGCCAGCAGCCTCCGCCCTAACGAACTGGCCGGGGAGCTGTTTTTT; CDR3aa: CASSLRPNELAGELFF; abundance: few; len: 16; v_gene: TRBV5-1; j_gene: TRBJ2-2; d_gene: NA
CDR3nt: TGTGCCAGCAGCTTAGCAGCGGGAGGAAGCAATGAGCAGTTCTTC; CDR3aa: CASSLAAGGSNEQFF; abundance: NA; len: 15; v_gene: TRBV7-8; j_gene: TRBJ2-1; d_gene: TRBD2
CDR3nt: TGTGCCAGCAGTTACTACTGGGACCTAAGGGCACCCCTCCACTTT; CDR3aa: CASSYYWDLRAPLHF; abundance: NA; len: 15; v_gene: TRBV6-5; j_gene: TRBJ1-6; d_gene: NA
CDR3nt: TGTGCCAGCAGCTTAGTAGCGGGAGGGACGGATACGCAGTATTTT; CDR3aa: CASSLVAGGTDTQYF; abundance: NA; len: 15; v_gene: TRBV7-2; j_gene: TRBJ2-3; d_gene: TRBD2
CDR3nt: TGTGCCAGCAGTGAAGCGTCACTTGGAAACACCATATATTTT; CDR3aa: CASSEASLGNTIYF; abundance: NA; len: 14; v_gene: TRBV6-1; j_gene: TRBJ1-3; d_gene: NA
CDR3nt: TGCGCCAGCACCAAGGACGGACGGAACACTGAAGCTTTCTTT; CDR3aa: CASTKDGRNTEAFF; abundance: few; len: 14; v_gene: TRBV5-1; j_gene: TRBJ1-1; d_gene: NA
CDR3nt: TGTGCCAGCAGCTTAGGACAGTCTTCAACTAATGAAAAACTGTTTTTT; CDR3aa: CASSLGQSSTNEKLFF; abundance: few; len: 16; v_gene: TRBV5-5; j_gene: TRBJ1-4; d_gene: NA
CDR3nt: TGCAGTGGTAGCGGGGGGGCCCCCAGGAATGAGCAGTTCTTC; CDR3aa: CSGSGGAPRNEQFF; abundance: NA; len: 14; v_gene: TRBV20-1; j_gene: TRBJ2-1; d_gene: TRBD2
CDR3nt: TGCAGTGCTAGAGATCTAGCGGGAGGGCGGGAGCAGTTCTTC; CDR3aa: CSARDLAGGREQFF; abundance: few; len: 14; v_gene: TRBV20-1; j_gene: TRBJ2-1; d_gene: TRBD2
CDR3nt: TGTGCCAGCAGCGAGCGGGACAGGGACAATTCACCCCTCCACTTT; CDR3aa: CASSERDRDNSPLHF; abundance: few; len: 15; v_gene: TRBV7-9; j_gene: TRBJ1-6; d_gene: TRBD1
CDR3nt: TGCAGTGCCCTGACAGGTGGAAACACTGAAGCTTTCTTT; CDR3aa: CSALTGGNTEAFF; abundance: NA; len: 13; v_gene: TRBV20-1; j_gene: TRBJ1-1; d_gene: NA
CDR3nt: TGTGCCAGCAGCCTGGGCCAGGGCCCCCGCGAGACCCAGTACTTC; CDR3aa: CASSLGQGPRETQYF; abundance: few; len: 15; v_gene: TRBV7-2; j_gene: TRBJ2-5; d_gene: NA
CDR3nt: TGCGCCAGCAGCTTTGGACACGCCGATAGGGAAAAACTGTTTTTT; CDR3aa: CASSFGHADREKLFF; abundance: NA; len: 15; v_gene: TRBV5-1; j_gene: TRBJ1-4; d_gene: NA
CDR3nt: TGCGCCAGCAGCCGATTCGGGACAGGGGGAAACACCGGGGAGCTGTTTTTT; CDR3aa: CASSRFGTGGNTGELFF; abundance: NA; len: 17; v_gene: TRBV5-1; j_gene: TRBJ2-2; d_gene: TRBD1
CDR3nt: TGTGCCAGCAGCGGATGGACAGGGCTGGAGACCCAGTACTTC; CDR3aa: CASSGWTGLETQYF; abundance: few; len: 14; v_gene: TRBV11-1; j_gene: TRBJ2-5; d_gene: TRBD1
CDR3nt: TGTGCCACCAGCAGAGCGCCAAACCCAGATACGCAGTATTTT; CDR3aa: CATSRAPNPDTQYF; abundance: NA; len: 14; v_gene: TRBV15; j_gene: TRBJ2-3; d_gene: NA
CDR3nt: TGTGCCAGCAGCGCAAGGTCGGGACTGATGTACAATGAGCAGTTCTTC; CDR3aa: CASSARSGLMYNEQFF; abundance: NA; len: 16; v_gene: TRBV3-1; j_gene: TRBJ2-1; d_gene: NA
CDR3nt: TGTGCCACCCTGGGCAGGGGCAGGCAACAAGAGACCCAGTACTTC; CDR3aa: CATLGRGRQQETQYF; abundance: NA; len: 15; v_gene: TRBV15; j_gene: TRBJ2-5; d_gene: NA
CDR3nt: TGTGCCAGCAGCTTGGCCAGGGCGAACACTGAAGCTTTCTTT; CDR3aa: CASSLARANTEAFF; abundance: many; len: 14; v_gene: TRBV5-4; j_gene: TRBJ1-1; d_gene: NA
CDR3nt: TGTGCCAGCAGTTCAGGGGGCTACGAGCAGTACTTC; CDR3aa: CASSSGGYEQYF; abundance: few; len: 12; v_gene: TRBV27; j_gene: TRBJ2-7; d_gene: TRBD1
CDR3nt: TGTGCCAGCAGCCAAGATCGGAGTGGACAGGGAGGAGAAAAACTGTTTTTT; CDR3aa: CASSQDRSGQGGEKLFF; abundance: NA; len: 17; v_gene: TRBV4-2; j_gene: TRBJ1-4; d_gene: TRBD1
CDR3nt: TGTGCCAGCAGCCATTGGAGGGGGGGACTCTACGAGCAGTACTTC; CDR3aa: CASSHWRGGLYEQYF; abundance: NA; len: 15; v_gene: TRBV3-1; j_gene: TRBJ2-7; d_gene: NA
CDR3nt: TGTGCCACCCGAGATTCTAGCGTCACCTACAATGAGCAGTTCTTC; CDR3aa: CATRDSSVTYNEQFF; abundance: NA; len: 15; v_gene: TRBV24-1; j_gene: TRBJ2-1; d_gene: NA
CDR3nt: TGCGCCAGCCGGGGAAGCGGGGGGGCGACGCTCAATGAGCAGTTCTTC; CDR3aa: CASRGSGGATLNEQFF; abundance: NA; len: 16; v_gene: TRBV5-1; j_gene: TRBJ2-1; d_gene: TRBD2
CDR3nt: TGCAGTGCTAGGAGATCTAGCGGGAGGCCCTCGAGCGAGCAGTACTTC; CDR3aa: CSARRSSGRPSSEQYF; abundance: few; len: 16; v_gene: TRBV20-1; j_gene: TRBJ2-7; d_gene: TRBD2
CDR3nt: TGTGCCAGCAGCTCGCAGGGCAGCCGCACAGATACGCAGTATTTT; CDR3aa: CASSSQGSRTDTQYF; abundance: few; len: 15; v_gene: TRBV11-2; j_gene: TRBJ2-3; d_gene: NA